The clone carrying this TCR beta chain was seen just once. Its antigen is undetermined. Alopecia areata patients gave lesional scalp punch biopsies and peripheral blood samples. The germline V gene encodes CDR1 MNHEY and CDR2 SMNVEV (reference sequence). This CDR3 is built from 13 residues. Trimming pared 5 bases from V and 0 bases from J, leaving 8 bases between. This sample stems from a study of CD8+ T cells in alopecia areata. Reverse transcribed after extraction, RNA yielded cDNA as the sequencing template. Here immunoSEQ multiplex PCR was the method, and the copy in TCRdb shows in-frame clones only, minus some. Among around 50,000 clones listed, about 96% were seen once. General study points: Sequence data from scalp samples additionally include resident alphabeta T cells of normal skin.

This specimen consisted of CD8+ T cells sorted from blood, obtained at week 0. The sequence was obtained from a human donor with alopecia areata. This chain connects TRBV27 to TRBJ2-7; D call uncertain. CDR3 nucleotides: TGTGCCAGCAGTCCACAACACTCCTACGAGCAGTACTTC. This sequence encodes CASSPQHSYEQYF.